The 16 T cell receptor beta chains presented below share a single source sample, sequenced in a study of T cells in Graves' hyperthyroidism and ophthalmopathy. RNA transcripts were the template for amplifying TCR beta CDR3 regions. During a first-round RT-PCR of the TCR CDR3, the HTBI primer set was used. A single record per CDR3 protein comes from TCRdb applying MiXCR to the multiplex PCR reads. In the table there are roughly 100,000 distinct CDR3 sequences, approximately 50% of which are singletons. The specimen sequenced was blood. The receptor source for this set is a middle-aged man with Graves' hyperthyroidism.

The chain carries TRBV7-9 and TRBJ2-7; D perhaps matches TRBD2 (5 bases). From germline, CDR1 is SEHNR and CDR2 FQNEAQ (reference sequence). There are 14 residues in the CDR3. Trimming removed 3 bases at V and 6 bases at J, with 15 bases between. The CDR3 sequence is CASSLDRKDCEQYF. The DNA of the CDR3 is TGTGCCAGCAGCTTGGATAGGAAGGACTGCGAGCAGTACTTC.

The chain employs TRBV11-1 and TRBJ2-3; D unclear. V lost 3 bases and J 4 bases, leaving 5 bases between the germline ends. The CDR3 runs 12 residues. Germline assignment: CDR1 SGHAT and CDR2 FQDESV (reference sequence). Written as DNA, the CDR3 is TGTGCCAGCAGCTTGGGCTCAGATACGCAGTATTTT. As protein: CASSLGSDTQYF.

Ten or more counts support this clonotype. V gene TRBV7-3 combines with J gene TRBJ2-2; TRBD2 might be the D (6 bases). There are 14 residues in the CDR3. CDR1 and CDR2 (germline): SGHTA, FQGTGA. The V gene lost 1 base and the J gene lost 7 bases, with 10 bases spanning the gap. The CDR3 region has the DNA TGTGCCAGCAGCTTAAGGGGAGCGGGCGGGGAGCTGTTTTTT. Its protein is CASSLRGAGGELFF.

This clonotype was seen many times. DNA of the CDR3: TGTGCCAGCAGCATAAGGCCCTCAGGGGGCGAGCAGTACTTC. Translated, it gives CASSIRPSGGEQYF. The genes are TRBV12-3 or TRBV12-4 and TRBJ2-7; TRBD1 matches at 7 bases. The V and J ends lost 6 bases and 6 bases, in that order; junction bases with no gene match: 11. The CDR3 extends over 14 amino acids.

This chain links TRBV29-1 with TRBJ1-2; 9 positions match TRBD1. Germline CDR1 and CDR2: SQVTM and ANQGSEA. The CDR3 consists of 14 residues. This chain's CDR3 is CRPGQGLTNYGYTF. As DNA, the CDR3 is TGCAGGCCGGGACAGGGCCTCACTAACTATGGCTACACCTTC.

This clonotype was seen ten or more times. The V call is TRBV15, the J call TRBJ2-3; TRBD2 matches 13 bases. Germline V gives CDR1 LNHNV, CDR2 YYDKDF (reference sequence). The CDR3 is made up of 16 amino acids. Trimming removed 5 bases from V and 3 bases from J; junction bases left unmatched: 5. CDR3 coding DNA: TGTGCCACCAGCTCCCGACTAGCGGGAGGTACAGATACGCAGTATTTT. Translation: CATSSRLAGGTDTQYF.

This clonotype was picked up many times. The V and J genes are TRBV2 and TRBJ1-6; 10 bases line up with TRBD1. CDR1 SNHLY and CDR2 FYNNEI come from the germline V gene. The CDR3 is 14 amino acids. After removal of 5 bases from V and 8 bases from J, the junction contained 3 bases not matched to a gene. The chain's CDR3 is CASSRDRGDSPLHF. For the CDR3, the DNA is TGTGCCAGCAGTAGGGACAGGGGAGATTCACCCCTCCACTTT.

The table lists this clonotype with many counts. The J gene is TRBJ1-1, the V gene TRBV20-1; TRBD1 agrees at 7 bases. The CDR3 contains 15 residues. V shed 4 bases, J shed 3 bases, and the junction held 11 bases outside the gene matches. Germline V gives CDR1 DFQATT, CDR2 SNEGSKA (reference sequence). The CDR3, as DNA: TGCAGTGCTAAACCGGGACAGAGTCTTCACACTGAAGCTTTCTTT. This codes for CSAKPGQSLHTEAFF.

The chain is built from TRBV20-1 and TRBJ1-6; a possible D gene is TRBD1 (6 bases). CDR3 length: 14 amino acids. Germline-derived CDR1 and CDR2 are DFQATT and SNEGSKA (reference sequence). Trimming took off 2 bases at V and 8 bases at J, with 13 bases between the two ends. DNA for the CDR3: TGCAGTGCTAGACCGTCAGGGGATGATTCACCCCTCCACTTT. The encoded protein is CSARPSGDDSPLHF.

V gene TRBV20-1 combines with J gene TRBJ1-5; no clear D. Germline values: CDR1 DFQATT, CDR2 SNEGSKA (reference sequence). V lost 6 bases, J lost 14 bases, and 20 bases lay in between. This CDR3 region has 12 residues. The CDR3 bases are TGCAGTGCGCGGCGGGAGATCTCCTACGAGCATTTT. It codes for CSARREISYEHF.

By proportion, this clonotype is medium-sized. Written as DNA, the CDR3 is TGTGCCAGCAGTGAGGGTGGGAGCACAGATACGCAGTATTTT. It yields the protein CASSEGGSTDTQYF. The genes are TRBV25-1 and TRBJ2-3, with no clear D. CDR1 and CDR2 (germline): MGHDK, SYGVNS. This CDR3 is built from 14 residues. V lost 3 bases to trimming and J lost 0 bases, with 7 bases between them.

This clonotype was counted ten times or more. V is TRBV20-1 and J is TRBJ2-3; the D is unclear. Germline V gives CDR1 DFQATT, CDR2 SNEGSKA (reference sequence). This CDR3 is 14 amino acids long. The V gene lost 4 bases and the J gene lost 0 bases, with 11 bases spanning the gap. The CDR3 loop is CSAKAWSSTDTQYF. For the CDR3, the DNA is TGCAGTGCTAAAGCCTGGTCTAGCACAGATACGCAGTATTTT.

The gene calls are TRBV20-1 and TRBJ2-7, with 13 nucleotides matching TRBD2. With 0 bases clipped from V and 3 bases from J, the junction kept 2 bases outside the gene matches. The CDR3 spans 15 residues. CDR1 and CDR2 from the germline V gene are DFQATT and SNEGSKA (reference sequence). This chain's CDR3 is CSARERTSGSYEQYF. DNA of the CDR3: TGCAGTGCTAGAGAAAGGACTAGCGGGAGCTACGAGCAGTACTTC.

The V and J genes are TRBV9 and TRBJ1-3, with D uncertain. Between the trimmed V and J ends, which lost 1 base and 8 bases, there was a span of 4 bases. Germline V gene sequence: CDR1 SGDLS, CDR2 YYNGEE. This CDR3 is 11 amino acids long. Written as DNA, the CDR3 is TGTGCCAGCAGCGTATCGGACACCATATATTTT. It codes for CASSVSDTIYF.

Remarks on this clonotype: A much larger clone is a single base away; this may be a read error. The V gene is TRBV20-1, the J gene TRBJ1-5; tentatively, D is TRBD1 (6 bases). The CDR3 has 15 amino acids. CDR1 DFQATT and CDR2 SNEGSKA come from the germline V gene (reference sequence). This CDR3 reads CSASLGHPFNQPRHF. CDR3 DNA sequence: TGCAGTGCTAGTCTGGGACACCCCTTCAATCAGCCCCGGCATTTT.

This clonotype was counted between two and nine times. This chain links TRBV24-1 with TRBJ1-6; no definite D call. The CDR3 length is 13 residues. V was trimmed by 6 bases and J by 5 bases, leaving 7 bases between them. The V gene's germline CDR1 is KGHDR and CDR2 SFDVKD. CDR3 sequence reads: CATSPTNNSPLHF. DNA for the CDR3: TGTGCCACCAGTCCGACCAATAATTCACCCCTCCACTTT.